Sequencing of this T cell receptor beta chain was carried out in a study of CD8 T cells in ankylosing spondylitis. General observations from the study: According to the report, clones linked to the disease were significantly enriched in matched synovial fluid samples taken from ankylosing spondylitis patients. Some motif variants had been reported before (in reactive arthritis synovial fluid and blood). CD8+ disease-linked clones were present at relatively low frequencies in blood.

As for this clonotype: As yet, its antigen is unknown.

Molecular-barcoded quantitative 5'-RACE produced these TCR beta libraries. TCRdb redid the calling of the 5' RACE reads with MiXCR, one entry per CDR3 protein. The sample includes about 360,000 distinct CDR3 sequences, approximately 20% of them seen just once. Per germline, CDR1 MNHEY and CDR2 SMNVEV (reference sequence). V was pared by 5 bases and J by 1 base, with 16 bases between. The CDR3 extends over 16 amino acids. The chain recombines TRBV27 with TRBJ2-3; D is undetermined. Sequencing input: blood, either unsorted or a sorted T cell fraction (not recorded which). The receptor's source is a male donor with ankylosing spondylitis or in good health (not recorded which). The CDR3 is CASSHRAPVGTDTQYF. CDR3 nucleotides: TGTGCCAGCAGTCACCGGGCCCCGGTGGGCACAGATACGCAGTATTTT.